This entry describes one T cell receptor (beta chain). Its antigen is currently unknown. This specimen comes from a study of cytomegalovirus exposure and HLA in healthy donors. The germline CDR1 and CDR2 sequences are MRHNA and SNTAGT. The CDR3 length is 13 residues. V gave up 2 bases and J gave up 6 bases; unmatched junction bases: 1. Study results and limitations: Later on, a genetic analysis was performed. It linked a missense variant in DCLRE1C with V- and J-gene trimming of TCR beta.

The PCR ran on 60 Vbeta and 13 Jbeta primers. This table comes from immunoSEQ multiplex PCR, and its TCRdb copy is limited to in-frame clones, with some not included. The sample lists some 57,000 clones; roughly 50% were seen once. The sequencing input was PBMCs. The chain links TRBV6-4 to TRBJ1-2; 9 nucleotides match TRBD1. This receptor was obtained from a human donor in good health. CDR3 residues: CASSDRTGDGYTF. CDR3 in DNA: TGTGCCAGCAGTGACCGGACAGGGGATGGCTACACCTTC.